This T cell receptor (beta chain) was documented in a study of T cells after yellow fever vaccination. TCRdb independently ran MiXCR on the 5' RACE reads; one entry per CDR3 protein. The sample holds about 200,000 distinct CDR3 sequences, approximately 3% seen once. The clonotype originates from a man younger than 35 who received the YFV17D yellow fever vaccine. Material: CD4+ T cells sorted from PBMCs, obtained 10 days after the yellow fever booster vaccination.

This CDR3 reads CASSLEGWRETQYF. CDR3 sequence (DNA): TGTGCCAGCAGCTTGGAGGGCTGGAGGGAGACCCAGTACTTC. The V and J genes are TRBV7-9 and TRBJ2-5; the D gene is possibly TRBD2 (6 bases). CDR1 SEHNR and CDR2 FQNEAQ come from the germline V gene (reference sequence). CDR3 length: 14 amino acids. V gave up 3 bases and J gave up 5 bases, with 13 bases separating them.